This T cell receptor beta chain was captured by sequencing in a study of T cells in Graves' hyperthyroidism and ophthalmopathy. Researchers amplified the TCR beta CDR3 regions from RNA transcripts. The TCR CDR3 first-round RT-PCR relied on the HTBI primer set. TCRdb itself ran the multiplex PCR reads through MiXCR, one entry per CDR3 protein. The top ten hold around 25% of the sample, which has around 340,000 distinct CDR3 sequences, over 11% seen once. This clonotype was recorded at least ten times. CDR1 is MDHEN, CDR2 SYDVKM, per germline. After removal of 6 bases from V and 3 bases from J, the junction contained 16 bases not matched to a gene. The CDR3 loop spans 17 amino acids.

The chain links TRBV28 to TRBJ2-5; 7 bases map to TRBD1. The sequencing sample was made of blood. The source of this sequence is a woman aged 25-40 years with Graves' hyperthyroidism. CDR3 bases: TGTGCCAGCAGCCAACCCACCGGGACAGACAGTAAAGAGACCCAGTACTTC. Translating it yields CASSQPTGTDSKETQYF.